Each of the 14 T cell receptor beta chains below was sequenced from the same sample in a study of cytomegalovirus exposure and HLA in healthy donors. The PCR employed 60 Vbeta primers together with 13 Jbeta primers. The repertoire was sequenced with immunoSEQ multiplex PCR; TCRdb's copy has only in-frame clones and lacks some. Among over 120,000 clones listed, more than 75% were seen once. What was sequenced was PBMCs. The source of these receptors is a middle-aged man in good health and CMV-seronegative.

The rearrangement uses TRBV28 and TRBJ1-1; D may be TRBD1 (5 bases). Germline V gives CDR1 MDHEN, CDR2 SYDVKM. This CDR3 spans 11 amino acids. Trimming shortened V by 9 bases and J by 4 bases, and 9 bases separated the two germline ends. The CDR3, as DNA: TGTGCCAGTGGGGGAGGCACTGAAGCTTTCTTT. The encoded protein is CASGGGTEAFF.

The rearrangement joins TRBV7-2 to TRBJ1-1; 9 bases line up with TRBD1. V was pared by 4 bases and J by 5 bases, with 5 bases of the junction left unmatched. Germline V lookup: CDR1 SGHTA, CDR2 FQGNSA. The CDR3 is made up of 14 amino acids. The chain's CDR3 is CASSWTGVRTEAFF. CDR3 sequence (DNA): TGTGCCAGCAGCTGGACAGGGGTGAGGACTGAAGCTTTCTTT.

The chain has TRBV2 and TRBJ1-5, with D maybe TRBD1 (6 bases). Germline CDR1 is SNHLY and CDR2 is FYNNEI. Trimming took 6 bases from V and 3 from J, leaving 12 bases between them. The CDR3 covers 14 residues. CDR3 sequence: CASRSDSANQPQHF. DNA for the CDR3: TGTGCCAGCAGATCGGACAGCGCCAATCAGCCCCAGCATTTT.

CDR3 DNA: TGTGCCAGCAGCACCGGGGGGGAGCAGTACTTC. This encodes CASSTGGEQYF. The chain links TRBV7-2 to TRBJ2-7; 7 bases agree with TRBD2. The germline V gene encodes CDR1 SGHTA and CDR2 FQGNSA. This CDR3 has 11 residues. Losses at the gene ends were 5 bases for V and 7 bases for J; bases not matched to a gene: 2.

The V call is TRBV2, the J call TRBJ2-7; D is undetermined. The V and J ends lost 4 bases and 7 bases respectively, with 8 bases between them. In germline, CDR1 is SNHLY, CDR2 FYNNEI. The CDR3 sequence is 11 residues long. CDR3 sequence: CASSGQTEQYF. The CDR3 DNA sequence: TGTGCCAGCAGTGGTCAGACAGAGCAGTACTTC.

V is TRBV5-6 and J is TRBJ1-1; D gene uncertain. From germline, CDR1 is SGHDT and CDR2 YYEEEE. This CDR3 is built from 13 residues. Trimming removed 2 bases at V and 4 bases at J, with 9 bases between. The CDR3: CASSLTSLTEAFF. As DNA, the CDR3 is TGTGCCAGCAGCTTAACCAGTCTCACTGAAGCTTTCTTT.

CDR3 sequence (DNA): TGTGCCAGCAGTCTGGGACAGCTGACCCAGTACTTC. Translated, it gives CASSLGQLTQYF. The chain links TRBV28 to TRBJ2-5, with 7 bases that match TRBD1. The CDR3 runs 12 residues. V trimming: 5 bases; J trimming: 7 bases; junction bases outside the gene matches: 4. The germline CDR1 and CDR2 sequences are MDHEN and SYDVKM. Full variable domain (outside the CDR3, taken from reference TRBV28 and TRBJ2-5): DVKVTQSSRYLVKRTGEKVFLECVQDMDHENMFWYRQDPGLGLRLIYFSYDVKMKEKGDIPEGYSVSREKKERFSLILESASTNQTSMYLCASSLGQLTQYFGPGTRLLVL.

The chain carries TRBV5-1 and TRBJ2-3; 8 bases are shared with TRBD2. From germline, CDR1 is SGHRS and CDR2 YFSETQ. Germline trimming cut 1 base from V and 1 base from J; bases unmatched to any gene: 2. CDR3 length equals 15 residues. CDR3 region: CASSLSGGGTDTQYF. The CDR3 coding sequence is TGCGCCAGCAGCTTGAGCGGGGGTGGCACAGATACGCAGTATTTT.

This chain connects TRBV5-4 to TRBJ1-5; TRBD1 agrees at 8 bases. Germline V gene data show CDR1 as SGHNT and CDR2 as YYREEE (reference sequence). The CDR3 runs 15 residues. Trimming removed 4 bases from V and 5 bases from J; junction bases left unmatched: 8. The CDR3 sequence is CASSQDAGGDQPQHF. The CDR3 region has the DNA TGTGCCAGCAGCCAAGACGCAGGGGGCGATCAGCCCCAGCATTTT. Drawing the rest from reference TRBV5-4 and TRBJ1-5, the complete variable domain is ETGVTQSPTHLIKTRGQQVTLRCSSQSGHNTVSWYQQALGQGPQFIFQYYREEENGRGNFPPRFSGLQFPNYSSELNVNALELDDSALYLCASSQDAGGDQPQHFGDGTRLSIL.

This clone was counted only a few times. The chain has TRBV7-8 and TRBJ2-7; maybe TRBD2 (5 bases). This CDR3 comprises 13 residues. Germline loops: CDR1 SGHVS, CDR2 FQNEAQ. Trimming pared 5 bases from V and 0 bases from J, leaving 8 bases between. The chain's CDR3 is CASSPSGSYEQYF. In DNA, the CDR3 is TGTGCCAGCAGCCCCAGCGGCTCCTACGAGCAGTACTTC.

The gene calls are TRBV27 and TRBJ2-1, with D perhaps matching TRBD2 (7 bases). The length of the CDR3 is 14 residues. Germline CDR1 reads MNHEY; CDR2 reads SMNVEV (reference sequence). V gave up 2 bases and J gave up 9 bases, with 14 bases separating them. CDR3 amino acids: CASSLRSGGPEQFF. DNA of the CDR3: TGTGCCAGCAGTTTACGATCCGGGGGGCCTGAGCAGTTCTTC.

The chain carries TRBV7-2 and TRBJ1-2; D ambiguous. Trimming shortened V by 7 bases and J by 6 bases, and 15 bases separated the two germline ends. Germline-derived CDR1 and CDR2 are SGHTA and FQGNSA. This CDR3 has 13 amino acids. CDR3 DNA: TGTGCCAGCACCCCGGGGAGGGTAGATGGCTACACCTTC. It codes for CASTPGRVDGYTF. Full variable domain (rest looked up from reference TRBV7-2 and TRBJ1-2): GAGVSQSPSNKVTEKGKDVELRCDPISGHTALYWYRQSLGQGLEFLIYFQGNSAPDKSGLPSDRFSAERTGGSVSTLTIQRTQQEDSAVYLCASTPGRVDGYTFGSGTRLTVV.

This chain links TRBV6-4 with TRBJ1-1; tentative D call: TRBD1 (5 bases). With 8 bases removed from V and 4 bases from J, the gap between germline ends came to 17 bases. Germline V gives CDR1 MRHNA, CDR2 SNTAGT. The length of the CDR3 is 14 residues. CDR3 DNA: TGTGCCAGCGCACTCGAGGGAGGGGTCACTGAAGCTTTCTTT. This encodes CASALEGGVTEAFF.

This chain links TRBV28 with TRBJ2-7; D gene uncertain. This CDR3 is 12 amino acids long. The V end lost 6 bases, the J end lost 4 bases, and 10 bases lay between the germline ends. CDR1 and CDR2 (germline): MDHEN, SYDVKM. CDR3 region: CASSSEIYEQYF. CDR3 nucleotide sequence: TGTGCCAGCAGCTCCGAGATTTACGAGCAGTACTTC.